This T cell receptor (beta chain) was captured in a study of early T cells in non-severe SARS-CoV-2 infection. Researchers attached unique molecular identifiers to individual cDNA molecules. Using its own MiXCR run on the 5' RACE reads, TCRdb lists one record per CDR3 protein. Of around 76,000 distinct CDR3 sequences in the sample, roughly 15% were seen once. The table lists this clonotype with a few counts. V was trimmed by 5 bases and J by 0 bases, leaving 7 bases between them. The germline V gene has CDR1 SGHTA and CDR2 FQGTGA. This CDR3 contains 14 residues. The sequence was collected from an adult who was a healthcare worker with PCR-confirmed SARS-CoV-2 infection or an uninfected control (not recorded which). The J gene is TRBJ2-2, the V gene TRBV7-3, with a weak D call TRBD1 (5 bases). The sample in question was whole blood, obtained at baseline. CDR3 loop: CASSPGSNTGELFF. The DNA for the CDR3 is TGTGCCAGCAGCCCAGGGTCGAACACCGGGGAGCTGTTTTTT.